This passage covers 24 T cell receptor beta chains from one sample sequenced in a study of shared clonotypes between healthy human individuals (TCRdb year 2020). The library was made by the immunoSEQ multiplex PCR assay. The table comes from immuneACCESS by way of TCRdb, which keeps in-frame sequences with V and J called. Part of the clones is missing from these tables; in studies checked, under half for an unresolved V gene and the rest for unknown reasons. A total of roughly 2 million clones appear in this sample, almost 96% of them only once. The top ten clones comprise 0.13% of the sample. The sample taken for sequencing was naive CD4+ T cells sorted from blood. The sample's cell subset or site label is to be understood as: CD45RA+ positively selected. These receptors came from a man between 18 and 29 years old in good health.

This sequence joins TRBV5-8 and TRBJ2-3, with no clear D. The length of the CDR3 is 14 residues. Per the germline V gene, CDR1 is SGHTS and CDR2 is YDEGEE. The V and J ends lost 4 bases and 2 bases respectively, with 11 bases between them. This CDR3 reads CASSPNRFTDTQYF. The CDR3 coding sequence is TGTGCCAGCAGCCCGAATCGATTCACAGATACGCAGTATTTT.

The V gene is TRBV5-1, the J gene TRBJ1-1; D may be TRBD1 (6 bases). V shed 4 bases and J shed 0 bases, with 13 bases lying between them. The CDR3 consists of 15 residues. Germline CDR1 is SGHRS and CDR2 is YFSETQ. The CDR3 nucleotides read TGCGCCAGCAGCATATCGACAGGCTTGAACACTGAAGCTTTCTTT. It is translated as CASSISTGLNTEAFF.

In DNA form, the CDR3 reads TGCGCCAGCAGCTTGAGGCAGGGATACCCCAACACCGGGGAGCTGTTTTTT. Its translation is CASSLRQGYPNTGELFF. The chain uses TRBV5-1 and TRBJ2-2, with a tentative D call TRBD1 (5 bases). Trimming removed 1 base at V and 2 bases at J, with 15 bases between. The V gene's germline CDR1 is SGHRS and CDR2 YFSETQ. CDR3 length: 17 amino acids.

This CDR3 reads CASSSRVGYSPLHF. DNA of the CDR3: TGTGCCAGCAGCTCCAGGGTCGGCTACTCACCCCTCCACTTT. The chain uses TRBV7-8 and TRBJ1-6; a possible D gene is TRBD1 (5 bases). The V gene's germline CDR1 is SGHVS and CDR2 FQNEAQ. V was clipped by 4 bases and J by 10 bases, with 14 bases between them. The CDR3 is 14 amino acids.

J is TRBJ2-1 and V is TRBV30; possibly TRBD1 for D (5 bases). Deletions cut 2 bases from V and 0 bases from J, with 17 bases between. Germline values: CDR1 GTSNPN, CDR2 SVGIG (reference sequence). CDR3 length: 17 amino acids. The CDR3 DNA is TGTGCCTGGAGTAGGCAGGGATACACCAGCTCCTACAATGAGCAGTTCTTC. Its translation is CAWSRQGYTSSYNEQFF.

The chain uses TRBV2 and TRBJ1-5, with D hard to call. V lost 3 bases and J lost 5, with 11 bases in between. The V gene's germline CDR1 is SNHLY and CDR2 FYNNEI. This CDR3 contains 14 residues. The CDR3 DNA follows: TGTGCCAGCAGTGAGGTAGCAGAGTATCAGCCCCAGCATTTT. Translated: CASSEVAEYQPQHF.

Points on this clone: This sample includes further DNA sequences coding for the same CDR3. This chain uses TRBV28 with TRBJ1-3; D is undetermined. The germline V gene encodes CDR1 MDHEN and CDR2 SYDVKM. The V and J ends lost 3 bases and 2 bases respectively, with 5 bases between them. The CDR3 covers 13 residues. CDR3: CASSLGTGNTIYF. The CDR3 DNA reads TGTGCCAGCAGTTTGGGGACTGGAAACACCATATATTTT.

The rearrangement uses TRBV10-3 and TRBJ2-5; 7 bases match TRBD2. The CDR3 has 14 amino acids. Germline V gene data show CDR1 as ENHRY and CDR2 as SYGVKD. Trimming took 11 bases from V and 2 from J; bases not matched to a gene: 11. Here the CDR3 DNA reads TGTGCCTCCTCCGGTCAGGGACTACAAGAGACCCAGTACTTC. It codes for CASSGQGLQETQYF.

V and J are TRBV7-9 and TRBJ1-6; 7 bases fit TRBD1. Germline-derived CDR1 and CDR2 are SEHNR and FQNEAQ (reference sequence). The CDR3 totals 16 residues. V trimming: 0 bases; J trimming: 10 bases; junction bases outside the gene matches: 9. CDR3: CASSLAFGQGDSPLHF. CDR3 bases: TGTGCCAGCAGCTTAGCATTCGGGCAGGGGGACTCACCCCTCCACTTT.

This chain uses TRBV7-2 with TRBJ1-6; no definite D call. The ends were cut back, 5 bases at V and 5 bases at J, with 13 bases in the middle. From germline, CDR1 is SGHTA and CDR2 FQGNSA. The CDR3 is made up of 15 amino acids. CDR3 protein: CASSRTGRNNSPLHF. The CDR3 DNA reads as TGTGCCAGCAGCCGAACGGGAAGGAATAATTCACCCCTCCACTTT.

CDR3: CASSPRGDGRAADTQYF. CDR3 nucleotides: TGTGCCAGCAGCCCCCGAGGGGACGGGAGGGCCGCAGATACGCAGTATTTT. The chain is built from TRBV9 and TRBJ2-3; 8 nucleotides line up with TRBD2. The CDR3 runs 17 residues. V was clipped by 4 bases and J by 4 bases; unmatched bases: 14. CDR1 and CDR2 from the germline V gene are SGDLS and YYNGEE.

This sequence joins TRBV29-1 and TRBJ2-6; D is possibly TRBD2 (5 bases). Germline V gene data show CDR1 as SQVTM and CDR2 as ANQGSEA. V was trimmed by 6 bases and J by 2 bases, leaving 11 bases between them. This CDR3 is 14 amino acids long. The CDR3 region has the DNA TGCAGCGTGACCGAGGGTGCTGGGGCCAACGTCCTGACTTTC. It translates to CSVTEGAGANVLTF.

The rearrangement links TRBV16 to TRBJ2-4; tentatively, D is TRBD1 (6 bases). The CDR3 is 16 amino acids. Trimming cost V 7 bases and J 1 base, with 17 bases left between them. In germline, CDR1 is KGHSY, CDR2 FQNENV. The CDR3: CASTDTATGAKNIQYF. Here the CDR3 DNA reads TGTGCCAGCACCGATACAGCGACAGGCGCCAAAAACATTCAGTACTTC. Full variable domain (remainder filled in from reference TRBV16 and TRBJ2-4): GEEVAQTPKHLVRGEGQKAKLYCAPIKGHSYVFWYQQVLKNEFKFLISFQNENVFDETGMPKERFSAKCLPNSPCSLEIQATKLEDSAVYFCASTDTATGAKNIQYFGAGTRLSVL.

This chain joins TRBV30 and TRBJ1-1; perhaps TRBD1 as D (5 bases). This CDR3 contains 16 residues. Germline assignment: CDR1 GTSNPN and CDR2 SVGIG (reference sequence). V was pared by 3 bases and J by 0 bases, with 17 bases between. CDR3 sequence reads: CAWRVNRGWMNTEAFF. The CDR3 DNA reads TGTGCCTGGAGGGTAAACCGGGGCTGGATGAACACTGAAGCTTTCTTT.

As to this clone: Other DNA sequences in the sample encode the same CDR3. The rearrangement joins TRBV19 to TRBJ2-2, with D possibly matching TRBD1 (5 bases). The CDR3 has 15 residues. The V and J ends lost 2 bases and 2 bases respectively, with 9 bases between them. The V gene's germline CDR1 is LNHDA and CDR2 SQIVND (reference sequence). CDR3 sequence: CASSIRQGNTGELFF. CDR3 DNA sequence: TGTGCCAGTAGTATACGGCAGGGAAACACCGGGGAGCTGTTTTTT.

The V and J genes are TRBV7-2 and TRBJ1-6; no firm D call. The germline CDR1 and CDR2 sequences are SGHTA and FQGNSA. CDR3 size: 13 residues. The V gene lost 5 bases and the J gene lost 10 bases, with 12 bases spanning the gap. The CDR3 here is CASSLRSGSPLHF. CDR3 coding DNA: TGTGCCAGCAGCCTGAGGTCGGGGTCACCCCTCCACTTT.

Regarding this clone: Other DNA sequences in this specimen translate into the identical CDR3. The genes are TRBV28 and TRBJ1-1; D gene ambiguous. V was pared by 3 bases and J by 8 bases, with 10 bases between. Germline V gene sequence: CDR1 MDHEN, CDR2 SYDVKM. The CDR3 contains 12 residues. The CDR3 region has the DNA TGTGCCAGCAGTTTTGGGAGACGGGAAGCTTTCTTT. This encodes CASSFGRREAFF.

In nucleotides, the CDR3 is TGTGCCAGCAGCTCCAGCGGGACAGGGGGCAGCTATGGCTACACCTTC. This gives the protein CASSSSGTGGSYGYTF. The chain links TRBV11-2 to TRBJ1-2, with 12 bases fitting TRBD1. The junction had 7 bases not matched to a gene; V was cut back by 4 bases and J by 4 bases. Per the germline V gene, CDR1 is SGHAT and CDR2 is FQNNGV. The CDR3 covers 16 residues.

A note on this clone: The junction and the germline gene differ at one end; a read error may be behind it. The chain joins TRBV11-2 to TRBJ2-7; 9 nucleotides match TRBD1. This CDR3 contains 15 residues. Per germline, CDR1 SGHAT and CDR2 FQNNGV. CDR3 sequence reads: CASSPRTGVSHEQYF. CDR3 DNA: TGTGCCAGCAGCCCCAGGACAGGGGTCTCCCACGAGCAGTACTTC.

With respect to this clone: In the same sample, other DNA sequences code for this CDR3. The V call is TRBV18, the J call TRBJ2-1; D might be TRBD2 (6 bases). Germline assignment: CDR1 KGHSH and CDR2 LQKENI. This CDR3 spans 15 amino acids. V shed 0 bases and J shed 5 bases, with 11 bases lying between them. The CDR3 sequence is CASSPPSGRDNEQFF. The CDR3 nucleotides are TGTGCCAGCTCACCACCTAGCGGAAGAGACAATGAGCAGTTCTTC.

The chain joins TRBV2 to TRBJ1-1, with D uncertain. Germline V lookup: CDR1 SNHLY, CDR2 FYNNEI. The V and J ends lost 8 bases and 1 base respectively, with 8 bases between them. This CDR3 contains 12 residues. The CDR3 region is CASCTRNTEAFF. In nucleotides, the CDR3 is TGTGCCAGCTGTACCAGGAACACTGAAGCTTTCTTT.

The J gene is TRBJ1-1, the V gene TRBV23-1; possible D gene TRBD1, 5 bases. TRBV23-1 is flagged as an ORF with uncertain function. This CDR3 region has 14 residues. Trimming cost V 0 bases and J 8 bases, with 13 bases left between them. CDR3 sequence reads: CASSQSPGAGEAFF. For the CDR3, the DNA is TGCGCCAGCAGTCAATCGCCCGGGGCTGGAGAAGCTTTCTTT.

This chain links TRBV28 with TRBJ2-7; D might be TRBD1 (5 bases). The germline gives CDR1 MDHEN, CDR2 SYDVKM. The CDR3 runs 15 residues. V shed 4 bases and J shed 6 bases, with 19 bases lying between them. The CDR3 is CASSSSRGAVSEQYF. The CDR3, as DNA: TGTGCCAGCAGTTCTTCAAGGGGCGCGGTATCCGAGCAGTACTTC.

About this clone: Other DNA sequences within the sample encode an identical CDR3. V gene TRBV5-1 combines with J gene TRBJ2-7, with 9 bases matching TRBD1. The CDR3 has 14 residues. Germline V CDR1 and CDR2: SGHRS, YFSETQ. Losses at the gene ends were 4 bases for V and 2 bases for J; bases not matched to a gene: 4. The CDR3 nucleotides are TGCGCCAGCAGCCTACAGGGGGCAACCTACGAGCAGTACTTC. Amino acid sequence: CASSLQGATYEQYF.